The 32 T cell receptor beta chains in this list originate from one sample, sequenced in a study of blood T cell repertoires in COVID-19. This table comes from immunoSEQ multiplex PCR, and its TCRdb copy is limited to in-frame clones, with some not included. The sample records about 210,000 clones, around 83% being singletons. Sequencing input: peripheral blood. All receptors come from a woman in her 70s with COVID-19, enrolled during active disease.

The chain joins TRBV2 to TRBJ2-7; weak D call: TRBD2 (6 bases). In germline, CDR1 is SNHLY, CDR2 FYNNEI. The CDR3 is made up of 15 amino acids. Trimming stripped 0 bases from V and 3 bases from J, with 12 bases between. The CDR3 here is CASSEAPGLYYEQYF. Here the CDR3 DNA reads TGTGCCAGCAGTGAAGCGCCGGGACTGTACTACGAGCAGTACTTC.

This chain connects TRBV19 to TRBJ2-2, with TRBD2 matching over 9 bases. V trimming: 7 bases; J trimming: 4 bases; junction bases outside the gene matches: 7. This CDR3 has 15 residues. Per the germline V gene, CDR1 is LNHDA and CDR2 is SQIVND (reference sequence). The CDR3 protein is CASTYSGSFTGELFF. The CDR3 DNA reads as TGTGCCAGTACCTATAGCGGGAGCTTCACCGGGGAGCTGTTTTTT.

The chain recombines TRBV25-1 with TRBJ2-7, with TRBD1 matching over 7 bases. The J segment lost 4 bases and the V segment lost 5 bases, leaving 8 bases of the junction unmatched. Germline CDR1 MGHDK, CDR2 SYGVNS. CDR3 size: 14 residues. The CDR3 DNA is TGTGCCAGCAGTAACCGGGACAGAACTTACGAGCAGTACTTC. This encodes CASSNRDRTYEQYF.

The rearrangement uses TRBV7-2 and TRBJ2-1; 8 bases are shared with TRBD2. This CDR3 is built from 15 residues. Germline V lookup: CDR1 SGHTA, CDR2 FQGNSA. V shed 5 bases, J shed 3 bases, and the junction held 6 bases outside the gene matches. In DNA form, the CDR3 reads TGTGCCAGCAGCCCTAGCGGGCCGGGCTACAATGAGCAGTTCTTC. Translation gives CASSPSGPGYNEQFF.

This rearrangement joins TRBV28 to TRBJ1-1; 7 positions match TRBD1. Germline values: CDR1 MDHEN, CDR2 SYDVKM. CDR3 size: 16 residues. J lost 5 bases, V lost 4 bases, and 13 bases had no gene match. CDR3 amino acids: CASSSTGESTRTEAFF. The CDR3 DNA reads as TGTGCCAGCAGTTCTACAGGGGAATCTACGAGGACTGAAGCTTTCTTT. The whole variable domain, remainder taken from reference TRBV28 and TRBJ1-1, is DVKVTQSSRYLVKRTGEKVFLECVQDMDHENMFWYRQDPGLGLRLIYFSYDVKMKEKGDIPEGYSVSREKKERFSLILESASTNQTSMYLCASSSTGESTRTEAFFGQGTRLTVV.

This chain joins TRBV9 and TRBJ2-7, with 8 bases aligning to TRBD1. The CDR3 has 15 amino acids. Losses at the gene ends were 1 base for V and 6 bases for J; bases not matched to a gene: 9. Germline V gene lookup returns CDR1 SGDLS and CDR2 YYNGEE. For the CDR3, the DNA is TGTGCCAGCAGCGTAAGCCAGGGGGCTGTTGGCGAGCAGTACTTC. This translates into CASSVSQGAVGEQYF.

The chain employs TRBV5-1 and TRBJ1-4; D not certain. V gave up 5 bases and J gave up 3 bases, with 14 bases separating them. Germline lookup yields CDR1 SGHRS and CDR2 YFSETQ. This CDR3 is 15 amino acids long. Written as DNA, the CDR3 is TGCGCCAGCAGGGTAACCGGGTCCTCTAATGAAAAACTGTTTTTT. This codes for CASRVTGSSNEKLFF.

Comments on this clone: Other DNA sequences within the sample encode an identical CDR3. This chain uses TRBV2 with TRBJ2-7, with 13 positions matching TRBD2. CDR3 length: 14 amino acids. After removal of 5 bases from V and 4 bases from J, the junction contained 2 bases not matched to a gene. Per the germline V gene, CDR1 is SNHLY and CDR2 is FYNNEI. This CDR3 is CASSRTSGSYEQYF. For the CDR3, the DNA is TGTGCCAGCAGTCGGACTAGCGGGAGTTACGAGCAGTACTTC.

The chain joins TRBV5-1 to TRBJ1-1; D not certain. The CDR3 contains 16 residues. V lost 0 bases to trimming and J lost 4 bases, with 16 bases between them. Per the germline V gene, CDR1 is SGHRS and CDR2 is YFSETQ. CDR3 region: CASSLGGGLQFTEAFF. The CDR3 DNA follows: TGCGCCAGCAGCTTGGGGGGAGGGCTACAGTTCACTGAAGCTTTCTTT.

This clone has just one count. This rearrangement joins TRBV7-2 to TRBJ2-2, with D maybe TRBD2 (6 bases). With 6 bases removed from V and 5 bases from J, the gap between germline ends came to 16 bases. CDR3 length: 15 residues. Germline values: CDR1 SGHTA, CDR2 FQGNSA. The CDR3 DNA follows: TGTGCCAGCAGACTAGGAGGGAGTTGGACCGGGGAGCTGTTTTTT. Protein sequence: CASRLGGSWTGELFF.

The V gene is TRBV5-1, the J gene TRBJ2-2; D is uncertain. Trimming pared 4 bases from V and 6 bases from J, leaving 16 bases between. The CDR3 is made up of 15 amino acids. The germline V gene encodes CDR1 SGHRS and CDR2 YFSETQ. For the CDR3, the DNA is TGCGCCAGCAGCCCCGCCGCGCAACCGGCCGGGGAGCTGTTTTTT. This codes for CASSPAAQPAGELFF. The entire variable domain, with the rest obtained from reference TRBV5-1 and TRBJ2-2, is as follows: KAGVTQTPRYLIKTRGQQVTLSCSPISGHRSVSWYQQTPGQGLQFLFEYFSETQRNKGNFPGRFSGRQFSNSRSEMNVSTLELGDSALYLCASSPAAQPAGELFFGEGSRLTVL.

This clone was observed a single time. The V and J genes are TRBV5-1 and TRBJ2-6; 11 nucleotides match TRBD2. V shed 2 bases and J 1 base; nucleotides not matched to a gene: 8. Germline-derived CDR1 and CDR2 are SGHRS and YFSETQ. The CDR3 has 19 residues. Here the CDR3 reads CASSFRTSGGLSGANVLTF. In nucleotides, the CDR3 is TGCGCCAGCAGCTTTCGAACTAGCGGGGGCTTATCTGGGGCCAACGTCCTGACTTTC.

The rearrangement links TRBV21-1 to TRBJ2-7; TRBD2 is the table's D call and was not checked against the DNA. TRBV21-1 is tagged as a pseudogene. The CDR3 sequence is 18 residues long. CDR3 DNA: TGTGCCATTAAATCCGGGACTAGCGGGAGGGTTTCCTCCTACGAGCAGTACTTC. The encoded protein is CAIKSGTSGRVSSYEQYF.

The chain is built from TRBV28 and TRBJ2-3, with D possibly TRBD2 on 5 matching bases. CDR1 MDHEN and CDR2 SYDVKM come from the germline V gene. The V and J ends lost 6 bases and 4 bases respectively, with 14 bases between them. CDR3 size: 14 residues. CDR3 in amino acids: CASRTSSGADTQYF. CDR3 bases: TGTGCCAGCAGGACTTCCTCCGGGGCAGATACGCAGTATTTT.

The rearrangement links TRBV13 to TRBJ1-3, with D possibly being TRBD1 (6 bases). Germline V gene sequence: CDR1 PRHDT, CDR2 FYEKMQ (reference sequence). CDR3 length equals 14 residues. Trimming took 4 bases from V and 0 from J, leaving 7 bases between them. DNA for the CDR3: TGTGCCAGCAGCTACAGGGTCTCTGGAAACACCATATATTTT. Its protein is CASSYRVSGNTIYF. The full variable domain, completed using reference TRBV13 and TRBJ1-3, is AAGVIQSPRHLIKEKRETATLKCYPIPRHDTVYWYQQGPGQDPQFLISFYEKMQSDKGSIPDRFSAQQFSDYHSELNMSSLELGDSALYFCASSYRVSGNTIYFGEGSWLTVV.

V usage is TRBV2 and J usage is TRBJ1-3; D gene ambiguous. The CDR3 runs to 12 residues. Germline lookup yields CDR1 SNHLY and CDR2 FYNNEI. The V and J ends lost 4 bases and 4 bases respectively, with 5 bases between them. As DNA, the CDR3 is TGTGCCAGCAGTGTTCAGGGAAACACCATATATTTT. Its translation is CASSVQGNTIYF.

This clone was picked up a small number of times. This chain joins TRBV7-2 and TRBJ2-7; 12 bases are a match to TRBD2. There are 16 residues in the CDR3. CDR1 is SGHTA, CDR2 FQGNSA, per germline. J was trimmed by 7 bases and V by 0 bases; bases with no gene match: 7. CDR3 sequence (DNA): TGTGCCAGCAGCTTAGCCAGACTAGCGGGAGTAGGTGAGCAGTACTTC. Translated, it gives CASSLARLAGVGEQYF.

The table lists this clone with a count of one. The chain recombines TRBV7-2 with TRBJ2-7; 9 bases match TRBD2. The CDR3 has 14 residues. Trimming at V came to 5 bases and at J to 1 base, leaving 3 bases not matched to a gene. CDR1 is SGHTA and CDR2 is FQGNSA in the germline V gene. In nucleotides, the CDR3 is TGTGCCAGCAGCCCTAGCGGGAAGTCCTACGAGCAGTACTTC. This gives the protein CASSPSGKSYEQYF.

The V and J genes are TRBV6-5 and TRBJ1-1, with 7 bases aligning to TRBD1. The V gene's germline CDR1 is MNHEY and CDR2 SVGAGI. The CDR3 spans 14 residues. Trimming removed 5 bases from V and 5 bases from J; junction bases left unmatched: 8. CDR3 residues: CASSTQGSRTEAFF. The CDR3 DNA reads TGTGCCAGCAGTACACAGGGGAGTAGGACTGAAGCTTTCTTT.

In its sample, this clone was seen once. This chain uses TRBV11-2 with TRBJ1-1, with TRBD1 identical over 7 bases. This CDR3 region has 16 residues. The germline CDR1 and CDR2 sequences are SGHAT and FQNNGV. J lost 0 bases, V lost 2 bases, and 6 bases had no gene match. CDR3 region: CASSLQRDSLNTEAFF. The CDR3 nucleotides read TGTGCCAGCAGCTTACAACGGGACAGTTTGAACACTGAAGCTTTCTTT.

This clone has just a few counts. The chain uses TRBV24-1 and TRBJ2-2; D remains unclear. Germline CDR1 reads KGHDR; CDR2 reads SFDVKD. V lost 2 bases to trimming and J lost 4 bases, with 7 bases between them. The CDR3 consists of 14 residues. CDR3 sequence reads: CATSDSWATGELFF. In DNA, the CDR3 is TGTGCCACCAGTGATTCCTGGGCCACCGGGGAGCTGTTTTTT.

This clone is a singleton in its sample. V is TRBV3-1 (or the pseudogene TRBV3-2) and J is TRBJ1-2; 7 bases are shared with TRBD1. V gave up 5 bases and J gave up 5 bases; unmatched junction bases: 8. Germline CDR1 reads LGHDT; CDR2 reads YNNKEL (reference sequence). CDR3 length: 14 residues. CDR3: CASSGSPGGYGYTF. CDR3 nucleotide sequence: TGTGCCAGCAGCGGAAGCCCAGGGGGGTATGGCTACACCTTC.

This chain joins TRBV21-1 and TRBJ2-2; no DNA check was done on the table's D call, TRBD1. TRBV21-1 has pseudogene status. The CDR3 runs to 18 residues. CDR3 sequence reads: CASSLGQGARGNTGELFF. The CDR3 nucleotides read TGTGCCAGCAGCTTAGGACAGGGGGCGCGTGGGAACACCGGGGAGCTGTTTTTT.

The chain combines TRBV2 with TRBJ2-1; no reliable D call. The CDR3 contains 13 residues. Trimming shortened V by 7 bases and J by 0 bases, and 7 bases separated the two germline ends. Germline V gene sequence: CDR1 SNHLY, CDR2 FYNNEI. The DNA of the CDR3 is TGTGCCAGCACCCTAAGCTCCTACAATGAGCAGTTCTTC. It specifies CASTLSSYNEQFF.

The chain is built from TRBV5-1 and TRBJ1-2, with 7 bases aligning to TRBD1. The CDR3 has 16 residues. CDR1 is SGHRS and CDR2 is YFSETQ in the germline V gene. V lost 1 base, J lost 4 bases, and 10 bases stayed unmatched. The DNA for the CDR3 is TGCGCCAGCAGCTTGAGAAGGTGGACAGGCCTCTATGGCTACACCTTC. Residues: CASSLRRWTGLYGYTF.

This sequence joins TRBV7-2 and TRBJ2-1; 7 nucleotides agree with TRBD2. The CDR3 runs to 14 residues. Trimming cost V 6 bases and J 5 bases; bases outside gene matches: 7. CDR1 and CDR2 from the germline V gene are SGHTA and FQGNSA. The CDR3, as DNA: TGTGCCAGCAGGAAAGGGAGGGCCAACAATGAGCAGTTCTTC. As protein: CASRKGRANNEQFF.

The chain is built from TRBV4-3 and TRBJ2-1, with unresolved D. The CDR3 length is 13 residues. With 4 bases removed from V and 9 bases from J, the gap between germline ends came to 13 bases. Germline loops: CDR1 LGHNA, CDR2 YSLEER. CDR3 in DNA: TGCGCCAGCAGCCCCCCCCACGCCAGTGAGCAGTTCTTC. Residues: CASSPPHASEQFF.

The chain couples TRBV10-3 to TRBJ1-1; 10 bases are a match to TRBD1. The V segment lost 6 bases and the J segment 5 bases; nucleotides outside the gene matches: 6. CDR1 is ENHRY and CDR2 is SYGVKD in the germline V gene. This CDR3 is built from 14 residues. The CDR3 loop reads CAIRTGQGRTEAFF. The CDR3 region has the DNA TGTGCCATCAGAACGGGACAGGGGCGAACTGAAGCTTTCTTT.

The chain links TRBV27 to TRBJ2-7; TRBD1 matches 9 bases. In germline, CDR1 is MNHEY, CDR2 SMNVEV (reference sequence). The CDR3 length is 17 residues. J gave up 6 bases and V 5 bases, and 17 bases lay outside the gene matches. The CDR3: CASSHDPGTGYRSEQYF. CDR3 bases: TGTGCCAGCAGTCACGACCCCGGGACAGGGTATAGAAGCGAGCAGTACTTC.

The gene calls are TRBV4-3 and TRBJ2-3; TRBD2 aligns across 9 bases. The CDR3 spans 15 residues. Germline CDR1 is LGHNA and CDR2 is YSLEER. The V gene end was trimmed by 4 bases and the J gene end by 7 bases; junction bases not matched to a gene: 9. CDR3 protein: CASSRSLLAGHTQYF. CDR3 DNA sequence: TGCGCCAGCAGCCGGTCGCTACTAGCGGGCCATACGCAGTATTTT.

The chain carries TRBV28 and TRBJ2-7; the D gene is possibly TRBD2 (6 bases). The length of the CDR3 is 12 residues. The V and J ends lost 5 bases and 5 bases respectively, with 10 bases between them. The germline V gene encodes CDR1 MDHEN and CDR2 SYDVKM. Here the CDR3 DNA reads TGTGCCAGCAGTCCTTGGGGGGACGAGCAGTACTTC. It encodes CASSPWGDEQYF.

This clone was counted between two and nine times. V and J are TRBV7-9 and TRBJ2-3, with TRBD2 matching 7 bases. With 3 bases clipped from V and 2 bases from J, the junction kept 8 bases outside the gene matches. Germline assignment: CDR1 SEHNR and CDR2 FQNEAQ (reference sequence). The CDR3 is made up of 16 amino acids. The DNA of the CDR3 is TGTGCCAGCAGCTTTCGGAGCGGGACCCTCACAGATACGCAGTATTTT. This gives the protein CASSFRSGTLTDTQYF. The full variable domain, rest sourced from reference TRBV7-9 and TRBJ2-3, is DTGVSQNPRHKITKRGQNVTFRCDPISEHNRLYWYRQTLGQGPEFLTYFQNEAQLEKSRLLSDRFSAERPKGSFSTLEIQRTEQGDSAMYLCASSFRSGTLTDTQYFGPGTRLTVL.